This TCR beta chain was recorded in a study of OX40 agonist ivuxolimab in advanced cancers. Overall study findings and caveats: Several nonresponders also turned out to have low normalized T-cell clonal expansion. At 0.1 to 3.0 mg/kg and by week 6, CD4+ and CD8+ T cells in the blood had expanded clonally. The mean number of expanded clones was higher in CD8+ T cells than in CD4+.

Sequencing was performed with immunoSEQ multiplex PCR; in TCRdb, only in-frame clones are kept and a portion is missing. The sample shows about 40,000 clones, 80% to 90% of them seen only once. Of note for this clone: Its specificity is unknown.

The starting material was CD4+ or CD8+ T cells sorted from blood, obtained in a trial of the OX40 agonist ivuxolimab. This receptor was obtained from an adult with an advanced solid tumor such as melanoma, head and neck, liver or kidney cancer.

CDR3 region: CASSLTSSELFF. CDR3 DNA: TGTGCCAGCAGCCTGACGTCCTCGGAGCTGTTTTTT. The chain joins TRBV2 to TRBJ2-2; D is unclear. V lost 6 bases and J 10 bases, leaving 12 bases between the germline ends. Germline V CDR1 and CDR2: SNHLY, FYNNEI. The CDR3 is made up of 12 amino acids.